This T cell receptor beta chain originates from a study of cytomegalovirus exposure and HLA in healthy donors. Method: immunoSEQ multiplex PCR; TCRdb's copy keeps in-frame clones and lacks some. Here the sample spans about 130,000 clones, roughly nine tenths being singletons. The CDR3 runs to 13 residues. Losses at the gene ends were 4 bases for V and 4 bases for J; bases not matched to a gene: 1. From germline, CDR1 is SGHVS and CDR2 FNYEAQ. Sequencing used PBMCs. This clonotype was obtained from a young woman in good health and CMV-seropositive. The chain uses TRBV7-6 and TRBJ2-3; TRBD2 aligns across 8 bases. The DNA for the CDR3 is TGTGCCAGCAGCTCGGGGGGGGCAGATACGCAGTATTTT. Its translation: CASSSGGADTQYF.